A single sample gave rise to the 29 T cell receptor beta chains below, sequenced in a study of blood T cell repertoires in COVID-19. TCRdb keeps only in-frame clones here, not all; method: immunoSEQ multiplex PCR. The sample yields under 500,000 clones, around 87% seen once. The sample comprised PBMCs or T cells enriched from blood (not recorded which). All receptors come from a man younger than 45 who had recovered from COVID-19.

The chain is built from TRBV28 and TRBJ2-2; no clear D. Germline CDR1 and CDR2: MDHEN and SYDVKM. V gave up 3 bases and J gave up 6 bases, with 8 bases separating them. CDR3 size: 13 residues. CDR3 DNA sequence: TGTGCCAGCAGTTTCCGGGTAGCCGGGGAGCTGTTTTTT. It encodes CASSFRVAGELFF.

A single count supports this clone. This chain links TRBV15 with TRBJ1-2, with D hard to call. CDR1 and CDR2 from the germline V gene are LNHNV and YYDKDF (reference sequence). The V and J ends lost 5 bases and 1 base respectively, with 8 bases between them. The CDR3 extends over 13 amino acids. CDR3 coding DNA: TGTGCCACCAGCGAGACGGGTAACTATGGCTACACCTTC. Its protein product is CATSETGNYGYTF.

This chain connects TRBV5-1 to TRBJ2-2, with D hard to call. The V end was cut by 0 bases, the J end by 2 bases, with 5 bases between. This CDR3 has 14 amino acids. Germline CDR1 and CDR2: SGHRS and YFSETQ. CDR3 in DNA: TGCGCCAGCAGCTTGGGGAGTAACACCGGGGAGCTGTTTTTT. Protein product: CASSLGSNTGELFF. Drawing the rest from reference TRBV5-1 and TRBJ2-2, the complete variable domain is KAGVTQTPRYLIKTRGQQVTLSCSPISGHRSVSWYQQTPGQGLQFLFEYFSETQRNKGNFPGRFSGRQFSNSRSEMNVSTLELGDSALYLCASSLGSNTGELFFGEGSRLTVL.

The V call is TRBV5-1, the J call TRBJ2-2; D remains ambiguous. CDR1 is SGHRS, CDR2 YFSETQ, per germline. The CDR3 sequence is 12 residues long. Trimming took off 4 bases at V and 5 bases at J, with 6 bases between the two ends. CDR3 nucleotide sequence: TGCGCCAGCAGCCCCCCGACCGGGGAGCTGTTTTTT. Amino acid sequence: CASSPPTGELFF.

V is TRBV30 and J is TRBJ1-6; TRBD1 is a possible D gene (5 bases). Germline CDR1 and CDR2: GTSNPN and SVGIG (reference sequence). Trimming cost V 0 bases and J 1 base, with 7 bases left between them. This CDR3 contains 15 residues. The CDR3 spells CAWSVRVSYNSPLHF. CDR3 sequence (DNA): TGTGCCTGGAGTGTCAGGGTTTCCTATAATTCACCCCTCCACTTT.

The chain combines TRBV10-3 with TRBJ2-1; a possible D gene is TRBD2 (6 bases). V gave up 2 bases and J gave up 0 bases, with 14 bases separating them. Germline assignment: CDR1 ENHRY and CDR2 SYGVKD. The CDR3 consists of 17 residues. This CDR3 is CAISERGGESSYNEQFF. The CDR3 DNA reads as TGTGCCATCAGTGAGCGGGGCGGGGAGAGCTCCTACAATGAGCAGTTCTTC.

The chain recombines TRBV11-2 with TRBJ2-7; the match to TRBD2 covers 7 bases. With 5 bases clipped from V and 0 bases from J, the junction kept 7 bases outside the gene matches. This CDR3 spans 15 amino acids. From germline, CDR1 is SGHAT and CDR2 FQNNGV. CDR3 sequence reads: CASSGSSGNSYEQYF. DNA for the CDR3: TGTGCCAGCAGCGGAAGCAGCGGGAACTCCTACGAGCAGTACTTC.

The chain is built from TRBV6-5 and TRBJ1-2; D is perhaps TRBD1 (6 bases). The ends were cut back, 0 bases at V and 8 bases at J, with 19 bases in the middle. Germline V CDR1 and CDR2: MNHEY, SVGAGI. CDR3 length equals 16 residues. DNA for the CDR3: TGTGCCAGCAGTTACTCGTATGGGGGCGGCTCTATGGGCTACACCTTC. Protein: CASSYSYGGGSMGYTF.

CDR3 sequence: CASLPSLRSYEQYF. For the CDR3, the DNA is TGTGCCAGCTTGCCCTCTCTGCGATCCTACGAGCAGTACTTC. J is TRBJ2-7 and V is TRBV5-8, with no clear D. CDR3 length equals 14 residues. The V gene's germline CDR1 is SGHTS and CDR2 YDEGEE. Trimming removed 7 bases at V and 1 base at J, with 15 bases between.

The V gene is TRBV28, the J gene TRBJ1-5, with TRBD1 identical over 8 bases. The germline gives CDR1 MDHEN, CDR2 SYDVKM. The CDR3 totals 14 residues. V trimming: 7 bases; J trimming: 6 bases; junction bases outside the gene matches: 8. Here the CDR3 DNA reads TGTGCCAGCACCTTCGACAGGGGTCGTCAGCCCCAGCATTTT. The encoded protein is CASTFDRGRQPQHF.

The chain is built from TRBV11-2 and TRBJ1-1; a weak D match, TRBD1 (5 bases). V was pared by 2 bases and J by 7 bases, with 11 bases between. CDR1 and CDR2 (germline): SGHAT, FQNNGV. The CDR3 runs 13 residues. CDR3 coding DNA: TGTGCCAGCAGCTTACTTGGGGGACTTGAAGCTTTCTTT. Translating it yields CASSLLGGLEAFF.

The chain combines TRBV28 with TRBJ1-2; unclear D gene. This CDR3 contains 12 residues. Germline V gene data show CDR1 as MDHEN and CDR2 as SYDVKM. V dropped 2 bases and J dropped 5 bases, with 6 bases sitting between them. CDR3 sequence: CASSLMSYGYTF. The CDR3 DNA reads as TGTGCCAGCAGTTTAATGAGTTATGGCTACACCTTC.

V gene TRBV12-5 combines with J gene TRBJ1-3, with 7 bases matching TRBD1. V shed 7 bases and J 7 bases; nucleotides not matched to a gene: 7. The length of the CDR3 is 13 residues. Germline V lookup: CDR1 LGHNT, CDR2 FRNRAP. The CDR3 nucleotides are TGTGCTAGTGCCTTGACAGGGTTCAACACCATATATTTT. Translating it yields CASALTGFNTIYF. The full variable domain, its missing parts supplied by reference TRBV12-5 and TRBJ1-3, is DARVTQTPRHKVTEMGQEVTMRCQPILGHNTVFWYRQTMMQGLELLAYFRNRAPLDDSGMPKDRFSAEMPDATLATLKIQPSEPRDSAVYFCASALTGFNTIYFGEGSWLTVV.

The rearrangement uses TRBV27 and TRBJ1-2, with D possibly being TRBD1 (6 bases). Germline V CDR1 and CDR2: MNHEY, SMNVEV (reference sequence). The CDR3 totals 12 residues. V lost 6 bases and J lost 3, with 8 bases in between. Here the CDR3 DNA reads TGTGCCAGCAGCGACAGGCACTATGGCTACACCTTC. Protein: CASSDRHYGYTF.

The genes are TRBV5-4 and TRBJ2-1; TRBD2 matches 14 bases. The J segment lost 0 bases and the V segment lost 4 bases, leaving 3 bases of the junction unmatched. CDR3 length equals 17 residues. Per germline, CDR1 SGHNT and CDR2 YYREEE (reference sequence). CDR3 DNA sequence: TGTGCCAGCAGCCCGGGGACTAGCGGGAGCTCCTACAATGAGCAGTTCTTC. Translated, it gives CASSPGTSGSSYNEQFF.

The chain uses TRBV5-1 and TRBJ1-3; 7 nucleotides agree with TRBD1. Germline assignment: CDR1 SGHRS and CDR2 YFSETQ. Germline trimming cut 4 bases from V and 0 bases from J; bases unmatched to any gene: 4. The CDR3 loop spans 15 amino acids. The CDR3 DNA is TGCGCCAGCAGCCTGGGACAGCCCTCTGGAAACACCATATATTTT. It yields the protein CASSLGQPSGNTIYF.

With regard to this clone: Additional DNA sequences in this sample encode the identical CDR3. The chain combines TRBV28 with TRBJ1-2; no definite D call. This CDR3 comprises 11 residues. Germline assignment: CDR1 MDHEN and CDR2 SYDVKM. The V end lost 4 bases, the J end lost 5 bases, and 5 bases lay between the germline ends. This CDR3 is CASSSGYGYTF. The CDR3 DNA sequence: TGTGCCAGCAGTTCCGGGTATGGCTACACCTTC.

The CDR3 DNA follows: TGTGCCAGCAGCCAAAACACACCCTATGGCTACACCTTC. It yields the protein CASSQNTPYGYTF. The chain carries TRBV3-1 (or the pseudogene TRBV3-2) and TRBJ1-2; D uncertain. The CDR3 is 13 residues long. V lost 2 bases and J 4 bases, leaving 8 bases between the germline ends. In germline, CDR1 is LGHDT, CDR2 YNNKEL (reference sequence).

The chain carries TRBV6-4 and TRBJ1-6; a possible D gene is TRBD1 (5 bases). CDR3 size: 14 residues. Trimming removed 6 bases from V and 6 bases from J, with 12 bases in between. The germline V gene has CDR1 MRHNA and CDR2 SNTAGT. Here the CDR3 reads CASSEKRGNSPLHF. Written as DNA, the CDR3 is TGTGCCAGCAGCGAGAAAAGGGGTAATTCACCCCTCCACTTT.

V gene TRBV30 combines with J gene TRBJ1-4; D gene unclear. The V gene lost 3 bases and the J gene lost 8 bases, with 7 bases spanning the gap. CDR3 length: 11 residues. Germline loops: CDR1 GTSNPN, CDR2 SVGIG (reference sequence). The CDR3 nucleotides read TGTGCCTGGAGCGGCGGGGAAAAACTGTTTTTT. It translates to CAWSGGEKLFF.

DNA of the CDR3: TGTGCCAGCAGTCAGGGAAGCGGGAGGGGGTACAATGAGCAGTTCTTC. Protein: CASSQGSGRGYNEQFF. The J gene is TRBJ2-1, the V gene TRBV2, with 10 bases aligning to TRBD2. V shed 5 bases, J shed 4 bases, and the junction held 8 bases outside the gene matches. Per the germline V gene, CDR1 is SNHLY and CDR2 is FYNNEI. The CDR3 is made up of 16 amino acids. The full variable domain, completed using reference TRBV2 and TRBJ2-1, is EPEVTQTPSHQVTQMGQEVILRCVPISNHLYFYWYRQILGQKVEFLVSFYNNEISEKSEIFDDQFSVERPDGSNFTLKIRSTKLEDSAMYFCASSQGSGRGYNEQFFGPGTRLTVL.

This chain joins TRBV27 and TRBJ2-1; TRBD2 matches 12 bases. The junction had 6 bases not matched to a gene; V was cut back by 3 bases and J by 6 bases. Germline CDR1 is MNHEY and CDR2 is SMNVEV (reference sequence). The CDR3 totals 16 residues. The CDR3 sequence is CASSFLGTSGRNEQFF. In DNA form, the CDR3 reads TGTGCCAGCAGTTTCCTCGGGACTAGCGGGCGCAATGAGCAGTTCTTC.

For the CDR3, the DNA is TGTGCCAGCACTAACCGGGGCTATGGCTACACCTTC. Protein sequence: CASTNRGYGYTF. This chain links TRBV28 with TRBJ1-2; D gene ambiguous. Germline-derived CDR1 and CDR2 are MDHEN and SYDVKM. The ends were cut back, 7 bases at V and 4 bases at J, with 10 bases in the middle. The CDR3 is 12 amino acids.

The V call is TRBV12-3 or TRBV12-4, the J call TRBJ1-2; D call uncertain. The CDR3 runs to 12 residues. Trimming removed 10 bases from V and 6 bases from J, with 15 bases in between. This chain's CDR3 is CATETRTHGYTF. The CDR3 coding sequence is TGTGCCACAGAAACAAGAACCCATGGCTACACCTTC.

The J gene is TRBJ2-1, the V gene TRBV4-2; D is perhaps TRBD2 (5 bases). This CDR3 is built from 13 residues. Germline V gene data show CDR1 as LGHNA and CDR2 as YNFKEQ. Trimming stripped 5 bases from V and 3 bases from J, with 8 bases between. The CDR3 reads CASSEGVYNEQFF. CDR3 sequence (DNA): TGTGCCAGCAGCGAGGGAGTCTACAATGAGCAGTTCTTC.

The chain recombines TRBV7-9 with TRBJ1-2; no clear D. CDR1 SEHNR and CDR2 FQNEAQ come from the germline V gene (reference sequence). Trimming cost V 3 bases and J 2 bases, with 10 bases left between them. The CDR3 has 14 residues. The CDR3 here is CASSFTEANYGYTF. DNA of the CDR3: TGTGCCAGCAGCTTCACCGAGGCGAACTATGGCTACACCTTC.

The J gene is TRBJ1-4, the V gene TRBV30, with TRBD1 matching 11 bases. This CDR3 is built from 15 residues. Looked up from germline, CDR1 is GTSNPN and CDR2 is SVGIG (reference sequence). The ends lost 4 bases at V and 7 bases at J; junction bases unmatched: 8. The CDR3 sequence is CAWTRDRGAGEKLFF. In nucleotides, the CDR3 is TGTGCCTGGACCCGGGACAGGGGGGCAGGTGAAAAACTGTTTTTT.

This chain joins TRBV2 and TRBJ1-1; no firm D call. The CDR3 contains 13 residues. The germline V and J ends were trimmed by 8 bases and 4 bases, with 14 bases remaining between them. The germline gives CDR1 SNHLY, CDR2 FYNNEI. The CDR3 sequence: CASSPFPGTEAFF. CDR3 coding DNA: TGTGCCAGCTCGCCCTTCCCCGGCACTGAAGCTTTCTTT.

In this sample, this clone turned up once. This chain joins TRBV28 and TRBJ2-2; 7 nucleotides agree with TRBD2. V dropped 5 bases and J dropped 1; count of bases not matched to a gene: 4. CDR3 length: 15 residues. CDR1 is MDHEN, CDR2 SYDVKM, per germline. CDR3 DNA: TGTGCCAGCAGTAGCGGGGCTGAGAACACCGGGGAGCTGTTTTTT. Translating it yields CASSSGAENTGELFF.